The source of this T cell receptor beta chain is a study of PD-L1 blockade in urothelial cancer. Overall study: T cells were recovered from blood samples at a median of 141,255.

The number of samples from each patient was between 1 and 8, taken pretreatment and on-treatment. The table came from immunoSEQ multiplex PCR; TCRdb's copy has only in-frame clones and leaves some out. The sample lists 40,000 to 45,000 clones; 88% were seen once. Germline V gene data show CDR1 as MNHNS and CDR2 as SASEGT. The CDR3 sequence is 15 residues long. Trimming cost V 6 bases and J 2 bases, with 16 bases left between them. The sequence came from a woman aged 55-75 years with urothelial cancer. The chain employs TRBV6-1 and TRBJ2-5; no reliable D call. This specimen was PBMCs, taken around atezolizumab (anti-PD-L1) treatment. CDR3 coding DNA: TGTGCCAGCAGGGAATTGGAACAGTATCAAGAGACCCAGTACTTC. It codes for CASRELEQYQETQYF.